This T cell receptor beta chain stems from a study of blood T cell repertoires in COVID-19. On the study more broadly: PBMCs, B-cell-depleted T cells, or T cells provided the cDNA or gDNA that made up the material.

V was shortened by 0 bases and J by 3 bases, with 13 bases between the two germline ends. This CDR3 has 15 amino acids. The germline CDR1 and CDR2 sequences are SGDLS and YYNGEE. Authors' processing steps: Reference gene primers were amplified, and this amplification served to estimate nucleated cell counts. Sequenced by immunoSEQ multiplex PCR; TCRdb stores in-frame clones only, minus some. V and J calls and clone size are those listed in that table; D and trimming were worked out from the DNA. The top ten clones hold under 30% of a sample with 56,000 or so clones, under 90% of them seen once. The rearrangement uses TRBV9 and TRBJ2-7; no clear D gene. Sequencing used peripheral blood. This clonotype originated in a human donor in a cohort sampled during active COVID-19. CDR3 amino acids: CASSVAEAYFYEQYF. The CDR3 DNA reads TGTGCCAGCAGCGTAGCTGAAGCGTATTTCTACGAGCAGTACTTC.